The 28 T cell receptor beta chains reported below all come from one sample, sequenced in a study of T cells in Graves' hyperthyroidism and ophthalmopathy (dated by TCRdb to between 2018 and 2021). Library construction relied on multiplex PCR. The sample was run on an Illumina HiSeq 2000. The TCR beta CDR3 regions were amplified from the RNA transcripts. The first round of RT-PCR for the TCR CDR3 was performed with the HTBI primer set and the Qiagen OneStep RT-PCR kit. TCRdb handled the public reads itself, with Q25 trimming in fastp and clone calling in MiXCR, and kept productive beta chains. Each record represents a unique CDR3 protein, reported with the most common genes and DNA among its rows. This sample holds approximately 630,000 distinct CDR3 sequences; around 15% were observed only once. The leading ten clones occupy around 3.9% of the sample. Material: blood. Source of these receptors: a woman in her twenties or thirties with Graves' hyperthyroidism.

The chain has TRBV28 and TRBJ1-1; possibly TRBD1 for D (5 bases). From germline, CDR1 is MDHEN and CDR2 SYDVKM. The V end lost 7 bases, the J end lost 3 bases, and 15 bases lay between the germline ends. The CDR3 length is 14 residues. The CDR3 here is CASTWGTIYTEAFF. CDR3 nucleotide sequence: TGTGCCAGCACCTGGGGCACAATATACACTGAAGCTTTCTTT.

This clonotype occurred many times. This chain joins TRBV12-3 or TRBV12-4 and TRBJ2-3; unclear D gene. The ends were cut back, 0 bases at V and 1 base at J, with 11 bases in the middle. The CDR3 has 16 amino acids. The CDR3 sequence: CASSLAVGSGTDTQYF. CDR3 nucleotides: TGTGCCAGCAGTTTAGCGGTCGGGTCGGGCACAGATACGCAGTATTTT.

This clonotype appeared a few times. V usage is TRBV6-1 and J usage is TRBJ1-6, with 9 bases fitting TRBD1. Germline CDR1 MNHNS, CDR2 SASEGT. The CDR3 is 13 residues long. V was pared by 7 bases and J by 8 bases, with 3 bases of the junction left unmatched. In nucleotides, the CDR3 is TGTGCCAGCAATCGGGACAGGGATTCACCCCTCCACTTT. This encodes CASNRDRDSPLHF.

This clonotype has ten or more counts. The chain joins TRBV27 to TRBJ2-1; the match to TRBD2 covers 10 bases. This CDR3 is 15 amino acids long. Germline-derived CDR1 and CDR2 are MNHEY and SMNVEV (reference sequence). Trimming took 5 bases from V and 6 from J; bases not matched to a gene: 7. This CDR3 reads CASSQLAGRTNEQFF. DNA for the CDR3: TGTGCCAGCAGTCAACTAGCGGGAAGAACCAATGAGCAGTTCTTC.

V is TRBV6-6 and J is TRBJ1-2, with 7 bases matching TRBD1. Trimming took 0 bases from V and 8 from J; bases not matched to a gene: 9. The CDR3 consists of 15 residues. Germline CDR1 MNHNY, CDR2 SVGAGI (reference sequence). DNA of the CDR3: TGTGCCAGCAGTTACTCCCCCCCAGGGGGTGGCGGCTACACCTTC. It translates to CASSYSPPGGGGYTF.

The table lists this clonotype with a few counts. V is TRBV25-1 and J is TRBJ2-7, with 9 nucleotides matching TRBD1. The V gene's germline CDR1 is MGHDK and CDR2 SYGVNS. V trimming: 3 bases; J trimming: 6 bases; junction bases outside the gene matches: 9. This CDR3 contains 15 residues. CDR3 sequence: CASSEAGTGNFEQYF. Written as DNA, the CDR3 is TGTGCCAGCAGTGAGGCCGGGACAGGGAATTTCGAGCAGTACTTC.

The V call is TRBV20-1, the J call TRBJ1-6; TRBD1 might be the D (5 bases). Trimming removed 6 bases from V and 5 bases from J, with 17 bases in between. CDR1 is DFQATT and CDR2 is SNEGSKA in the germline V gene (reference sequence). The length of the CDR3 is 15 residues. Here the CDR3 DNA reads TGCAGTGCGCAAGGCGGCAGGGAAGATAATTCACCCCTCCACTTT. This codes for CSAQGGREDNSPLHF.

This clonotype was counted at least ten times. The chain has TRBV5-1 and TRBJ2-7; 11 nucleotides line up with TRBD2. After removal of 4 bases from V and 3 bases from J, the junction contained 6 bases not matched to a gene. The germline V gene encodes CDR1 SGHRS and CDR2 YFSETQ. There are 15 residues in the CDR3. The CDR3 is CASSRGTSGDYEQYF. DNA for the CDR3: TGCGCCAGCAGCCGGGGGACTAGCGGCGACTACGAGCAGTACTTC.

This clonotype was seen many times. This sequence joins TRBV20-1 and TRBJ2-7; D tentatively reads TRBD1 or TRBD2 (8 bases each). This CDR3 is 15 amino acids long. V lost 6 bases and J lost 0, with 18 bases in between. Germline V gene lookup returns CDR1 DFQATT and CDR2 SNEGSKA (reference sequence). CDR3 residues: CSARGPGLASYEQYF. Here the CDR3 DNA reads TGCAGTGCCAGGGGGCCCGGACTAGCCTCCTACGAGCAGTACTTC.

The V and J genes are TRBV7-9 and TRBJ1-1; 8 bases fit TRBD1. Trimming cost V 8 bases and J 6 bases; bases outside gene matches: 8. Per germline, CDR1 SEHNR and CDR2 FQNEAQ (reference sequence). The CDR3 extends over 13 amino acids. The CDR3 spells CASSGQGLAEAFF. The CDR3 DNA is TGTGCCAGCTCCGGACAGGGTTTAGCTGAAGCTTTCTTT.

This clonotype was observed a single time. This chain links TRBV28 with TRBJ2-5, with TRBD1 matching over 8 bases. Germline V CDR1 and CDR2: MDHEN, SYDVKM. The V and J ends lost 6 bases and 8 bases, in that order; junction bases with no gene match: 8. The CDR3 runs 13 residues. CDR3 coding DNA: TGTGCCAGCAGAACCCGGGACAGGTTAACCCAGTACTTC. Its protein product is CASRTRDRLTQYF.

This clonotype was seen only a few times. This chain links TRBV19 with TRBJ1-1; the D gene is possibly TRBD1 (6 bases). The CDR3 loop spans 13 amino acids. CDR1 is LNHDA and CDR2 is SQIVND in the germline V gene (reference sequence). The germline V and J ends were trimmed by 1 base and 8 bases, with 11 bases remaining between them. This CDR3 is CASSIGGTQEAFF. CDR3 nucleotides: TGTGCCAGTAGTATAGGCGGGACACAAGAAGCTTTCTTT.

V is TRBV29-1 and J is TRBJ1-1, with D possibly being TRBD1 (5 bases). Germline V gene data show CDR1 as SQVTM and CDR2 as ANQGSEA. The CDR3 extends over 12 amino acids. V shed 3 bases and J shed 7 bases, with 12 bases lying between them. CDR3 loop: CSVDSLGGEAFF. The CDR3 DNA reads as TGCAGCGTTGACAGTCTCGGGGGTGAAGCTTTCTTT.

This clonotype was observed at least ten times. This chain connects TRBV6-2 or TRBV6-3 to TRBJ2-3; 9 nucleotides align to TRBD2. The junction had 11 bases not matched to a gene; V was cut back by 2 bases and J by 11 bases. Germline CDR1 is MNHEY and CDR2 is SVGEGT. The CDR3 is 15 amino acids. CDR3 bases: TGTGCCAGCAGTTACCTCACTAGCGGGTCCCACGGGCAGTATTTT. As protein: CASSYLTSGSHGQYF.

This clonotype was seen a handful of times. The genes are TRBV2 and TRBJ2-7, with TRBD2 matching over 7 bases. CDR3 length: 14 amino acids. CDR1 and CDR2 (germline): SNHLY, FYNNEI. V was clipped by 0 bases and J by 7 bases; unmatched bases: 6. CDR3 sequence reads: CASSEAGGYVEQYF. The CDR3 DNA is TGTGCCAGCAGTGAAGCGGGAGGGTACGTGGAGCAGTACTTC.

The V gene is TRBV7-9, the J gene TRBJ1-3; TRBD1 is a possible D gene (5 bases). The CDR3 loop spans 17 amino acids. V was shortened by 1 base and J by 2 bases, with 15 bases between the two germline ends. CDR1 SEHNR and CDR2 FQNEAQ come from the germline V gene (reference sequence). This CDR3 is CASSLVAGDFTGNTIYF. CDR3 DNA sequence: TGTGCCAGCAGCTTAGTCGCCGGGGACTTCACTGGAAACACCATATATTTT.

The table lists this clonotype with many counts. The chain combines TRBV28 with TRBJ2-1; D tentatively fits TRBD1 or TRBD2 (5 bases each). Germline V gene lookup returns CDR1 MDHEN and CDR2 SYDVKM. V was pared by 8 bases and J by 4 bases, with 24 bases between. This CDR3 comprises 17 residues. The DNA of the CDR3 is TGTGCCAGCGGATGGAATCCGGGACGGAGAATTTACAATGAGCAGTTCTTC. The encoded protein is CASGWNPGRRIYNEQFF.

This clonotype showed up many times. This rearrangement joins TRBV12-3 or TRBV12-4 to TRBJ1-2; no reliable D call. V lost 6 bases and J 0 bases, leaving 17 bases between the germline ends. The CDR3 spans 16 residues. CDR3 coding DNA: TGTGCCAGCAGCCTCAGTCTTTTCCAGGCTAACTATGGCTACACCTTC. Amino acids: CASSLSLFQANYGYTF.

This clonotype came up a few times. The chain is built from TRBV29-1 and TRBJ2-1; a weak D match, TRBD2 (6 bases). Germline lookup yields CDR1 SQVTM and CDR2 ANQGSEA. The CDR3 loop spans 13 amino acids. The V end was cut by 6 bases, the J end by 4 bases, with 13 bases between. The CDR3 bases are TGCAGCGTGCGGGACCATATATACAATGAGCAGTTCTTC. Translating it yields CSVRDHIYNEQFF.

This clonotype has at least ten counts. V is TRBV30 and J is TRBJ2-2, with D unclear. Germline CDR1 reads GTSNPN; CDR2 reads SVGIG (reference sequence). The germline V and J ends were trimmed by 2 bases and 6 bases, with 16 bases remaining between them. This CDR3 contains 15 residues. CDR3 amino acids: CAWSPTSYRAGELFF. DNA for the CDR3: TGTGCCTGGAGTCCTACGAGTTACCGGGCCGGGGAGCTGTTTTTT. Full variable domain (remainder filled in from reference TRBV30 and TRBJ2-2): SQTIHQWPATLVQPVGSPLSLECTVEGTSNPNLYWYRQAAGRGLQLLFYSVGIGQISSEVPQNLSASRPQDRQFILSSKKLLLSDSGFYLCAWSPTSYRAGELFFGEGSRLTVL.

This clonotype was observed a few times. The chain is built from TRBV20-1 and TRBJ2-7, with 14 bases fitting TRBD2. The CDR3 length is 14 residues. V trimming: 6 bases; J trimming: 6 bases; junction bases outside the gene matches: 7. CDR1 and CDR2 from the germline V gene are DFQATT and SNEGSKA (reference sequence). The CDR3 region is CSAKQGLAGGEQYF. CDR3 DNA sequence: TGCAGTGCCAAACAAGGACTAGCGGGAGGCGAGCAGTACTTC.

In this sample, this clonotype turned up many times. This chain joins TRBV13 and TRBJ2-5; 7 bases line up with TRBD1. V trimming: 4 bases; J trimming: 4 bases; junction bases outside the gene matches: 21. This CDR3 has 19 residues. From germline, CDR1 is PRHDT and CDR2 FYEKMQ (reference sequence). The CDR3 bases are TGTGCCAGCAGCTCCCTTAACGACAGGGCGAGTACCCAACCAGAGACCCAGTACTTC. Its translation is CASSSLNDRASTQPETQYF.

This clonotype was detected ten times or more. CDR3 in DNA: TGTGCCAGCAGCCGAGGACTAGGTGAGCAGTTCTTC. Its protein is CASSRGLGEQFF. The chain has TRBV3-1 and TRBJ2-1, with 7 bases fitting TRBD2. V shed 4 bases and J 9 bases; nucleotides not matched to a gene: 3. The germline V gene encodes CDR1 LGHDT and CDR2 YNNKEL (reference sequence). The CDR3 totals 12 residues.

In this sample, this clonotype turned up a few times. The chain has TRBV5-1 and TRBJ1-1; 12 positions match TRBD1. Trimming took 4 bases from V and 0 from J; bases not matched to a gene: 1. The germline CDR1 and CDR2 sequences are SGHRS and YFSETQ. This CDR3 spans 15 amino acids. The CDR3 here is CASSRDRGLNTEAFF. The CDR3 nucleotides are TGCGCCAGCAGCAGGGACAGGGGGCTGAACACTGAAGCTTTCTTT.

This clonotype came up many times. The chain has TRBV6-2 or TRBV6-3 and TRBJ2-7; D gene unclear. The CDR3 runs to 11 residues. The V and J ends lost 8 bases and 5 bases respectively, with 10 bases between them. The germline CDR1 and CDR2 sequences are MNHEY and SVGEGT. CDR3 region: CASSSVHEQYF. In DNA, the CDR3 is TGTGCCAGCTCGTCCGTTCACGAGCAGTACTTC.

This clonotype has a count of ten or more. The CDR3 loop reads CASSLLGREQFF. For the CDR3, the DNA is TGTGCCAGCAGCTTATTGGGACGTGAGCAGTTCTTC. The rearrangement links TRBV11-2 to TRBJ2-1; D is possibly TRBD1 or TRBD2 (5 bases each). Per the germline V gene, CDR1 is SGHAT and CDR2 is FQNNGV. The V gene lost 2 bases and the J gene lost 9 bases, with 8 bases spanning the gap. The CDR3 totals 12 residues.

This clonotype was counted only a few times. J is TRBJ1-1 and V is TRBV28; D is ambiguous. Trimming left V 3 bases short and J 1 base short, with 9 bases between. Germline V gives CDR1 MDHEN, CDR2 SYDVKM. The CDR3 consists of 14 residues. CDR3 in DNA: TGTGCCAGCAGTTTCCCCCGAACGAACACTGAAGCTTTCTTT. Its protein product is CASSFPRTNTEAFF. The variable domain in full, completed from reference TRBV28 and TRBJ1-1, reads DVKVTQSSRYLVKRTGEKVFLECVQDMDHENMFWYRQDPGLGLRLIYFSYDVKMKEKGDIPEGYSVSREKKERFSLILESASTNQTSMYLCASSFPRTNTEAFFGQGTRLTVV.

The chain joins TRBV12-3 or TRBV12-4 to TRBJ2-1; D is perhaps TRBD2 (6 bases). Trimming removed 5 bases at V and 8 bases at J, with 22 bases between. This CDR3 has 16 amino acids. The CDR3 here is CASSLVGPGERDEQFF. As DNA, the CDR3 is TGTGCCAGCAGTCTTGTAGGACCGGGAGAGCGGGATGAGCAGTTCTTC.